These T cell receptor beta chains were read from a single sample in a study of blood T cell repertoires in COVID-19. Using immunoSEQ multiplex PCR, the repertoire was profiled, and TCRdb retains in-frame clones only, with some absent. This sample yields some 79,000 clones, of which roughly 89% are seen a single time; approximately 15% belongs to the top ten. Sequenced: peripheral blood. The origin of the receptors is a man in his 70s with active or convalescent COVID-19. Both conserved end residues are part of each CDR3. Fields, in order: CDR3 DNA, CDR3 protein, clone size, J gene, D gene, V gene. The D gene is left open where the match is weak. Clone size appears in some rows only: once, few, many, or a class for an expanded clone.

DNA: TGTGCCACCAGCGGATCAACAGGGGGTCTGGGGTATGGCTACACCTTC; CDR3: CATSGSTGGLGYGYTF; size: .; J: TRBJ1-2; D: TRBD1; V: TRBV15
DNA: TGTGCCACCAGCAGCCGGGACAGGGTTTCGGAGACCCAGTACTTC; CDR3: CATSSRDRVSETQYF; size: .; J: TRBJ2-5; D: TRBD1; V: TRBV15
DNA: TGCGCCAGCAGCATACAGGCGATAAGCACAGATACGCAGTATTTT; CDR3: CASSIQAISTDTQYF; size: .; J: TRBJ2-3; D: .; V: TRBV10-2
DNA: TGTGCCAGCAGCCCACCGGGACAGGGAGGCGAGCAGTACTTC; CDR3: CASSPPGQGGEQYF; size: .; J: TRBJ2-7; D: TRBD1; V: TRBV7-9
DNA: TGTGCCAGCAGCTTCCCGGGAGGGCTAGCGGGAGCTGGAGATACGCAGTATTTT; CDR3: CASSFPGGLAGAGDTQYF; size: .; J: TRBJ2-3; D: TRBD2; V: TRBV7-2
DNA: TGTGCCAGCAGCTCAAGGCCCGGACTAGCGGGGAGCACAGATACGCAGTATTTT; CDR3: CASSSRPGLAGSTDTQYF; size: .; J: TRBJ2-3; D: TRBD2; V: TRBV7-6
DNA: TGTGCCATCAGTGGCGGTCCCACAGATACGCAGTATTTT; CDR3: CAISGGPTDTQYF; size: .; J: TRBJ2-3; D: .; V: TRBV10-3
DNA: TGTGCCAGCAGCTTGGACAGGGGTGCCGGGGGTAATGAAAAACTGTTTTTT; CDR3: CASSLDRGAGGNEKLFF; size: .; J: TRBJ1-4; D: TRBD1; V: TRBV5-6
DNA: TGTGCCAGCAGCTTTGGCCAGGGGGCTGGGGAGACCCAGTACTTC; CDR3: CASSFGQGAGETQYF; size: .; J: TRBJ2-5; D: TRBD1; V: TRBV7-3
DNA: TGTGCCAGTAGCGGGAGTTCCTACAATGAGCAGTTCTTC; CDR3: CASSGSSYNEQFF; size: .; J: TRBJ2-1; D: TRBD2; V: TRBV9
DNA: TGTGCCAGCAGCTTTGGCCTCAACACCGGGGAGCTGTTTTTT; CDR3: CASSFGLNTGELFF; size: .; J: TRBJ2-2; D: .; V: TRBV7-3
DNA: TGCGCCAGCAGCATCCACCCCGGGACAGGGGACACCGGGGAGCTGTTTTTT; CDR3: CASSIHPGTGDTGELFF; size: .; J: TRBJ2-2; D: TRBD1; V: TRBV5-1
DNA: TGCGCCAGCAGCCAAGGTGTCGTAGCGAATCAGCCCCAGCATTTT; CDR3: CASSQGVVANQPQHF; size: .; J: TRBJ1-5; D: .; V: TRBV4-3
DNA: TGTGCCAGCAGCTCAACCGGGACAGGGGTCGGGGAGCTGTTTTTT; CDR3: CASSSTGTGVGELFF; size: .; J: TRBJ2-2; D: TRBD1; V: TRBV6-5
DNA: TGTGCCAGCAGGGAGACAGGGGCGAACACTGAAGCTTTCTTT; CDR3: CASRETGANTEAFF; size: once; J: TRBJ1-1; D: TRBD1; V: TRBV28
DNA: TGTGCCAGCTGTAGACAGGGGGCTCGGGAGCAGTACTTC; CDR3: CASCRQGAREQYF; size: .; J: TRBJ2-7; D: TRBD1; V: TRBV2
DNA: TGTGCCAGCTCACCACCGGTTAGCGGGGGTTCCTACAATGAGCAGTTCTTC; CDR3: CASSPPVSGGSYNEQFF; size: .; J: TRBJ2-1; D: TRBD2; V: TRBV18
DNA: TGTGCCAGCAGCTTGGCCGTAGCTAACTATGGCTACACCTTC; CDR3: CASSLAVANYGYTF; size: once; J: TRBJ1-2; D: .; V: TRBV5-6
DNA: TGTGCCAGCAGTGAACAGGGACAGACTGAAGCTTTCTTT; CDR3: CASSEQGQTEAFF; size: .; J: TRBJ1-1; D: TRBD1; V: TRBV6-1
DNA: TGTGCCAGCAGCTTAGAAACAGGGTTCCTTCAGCCCCAGCATTTT; CDR3: CASSLETGFLQPQHF; size: once; J: TRBJ1-5; D: .; V: TRBV7-2
DNA: TGTGCCAGCAGCTTGACCGGGACAGGGGGATGGTCTAGCACAGATACGCAGTATTTT; CDR3: CASSLTGTGGWSSTDTQYF; size: once; J: TRBJ2-3; D: TRBD1; V: TRBV7-6
DNA: TGTGCCTGGAGTGGGGGGCAGCCCTTAGGCGAGCAGTACTTC; CDR3: CAWSGGQPLGEQYF; size: .; J: TRBJ2-7; D: .; V: TRBV30
DNA: TGTGCCAGCAGCCATCCTCAGGGATTGCCTAGCGGTGGGAACGAGCAGTACTTC; CDR3: CASSHPQGLPSGGNEQYF; size: .; J: TRBJ2-7; D: TRBD2; V: TRBV7-8
DNA: TGTGCCAGCCAACCGGCCCCGGGGATTCCCGAGCAGTTCTTC; CDR3: CASQPAPGIPEQFF; size: .; J: TRBJ2-1; D: .; V: TRBV6-4
DNA: TGTGCCACCCGTTCTACCCGCTCTGGAAACACCATATATTTT; CDR3: CATRSTRSGNTIYF; size: .; J: TRBJ1-3; D: .; V: TRBV6-5
DNA: TGTGCCAGCAGTAGAAACTCTGCGGGGGCCGGGGAGCTGTTTTTT; CDR3: CASSRNSAGAGELFF; size: .; J: TRBJ2-2; D: TRBD2; V: TRBV6-5
DNA: TGCGCCAGCAGCCAAGAAGGGGGGACAGGGTACTACGAGCAGTACTTC; CDR3: CASSQEGGTGYYEQYF; size: .; J: TRBJ2-7; D: TRBD1; V: TRBV4-1
DNA: TGTGCCAGCAGCCAAACCTACTCCGACAGTAGCAATCAGCCCCAGCATTTT; CDR3: CASSQTYSDSSNQPQHF; size: once; J: TRBJ1-5; D: .; V: TRBV3-1/TRBV3-2
DNA: TGTGCCAGCAGCAAAGGGGACAGCAACTATGGCTACACCTTC; CDR3: CASSKGDSNYGYTF; size: .; J: TRBJ1-2; D: .; V: TRBV21-1
DNA: TGTGCCAGCAGCGTATCCCCAGGGGACACCATATATTTT; CDR3: CASSVSPGDTIYF; size: .; J: TRBJ1-3; D: .; V: TRBV9
DNA: TGTGCCAGCAGTTTACTCGGGGGCTATGGCTACACCTTC; CDR3: CASSLLGGYGYTF; size: few; J: TRBJ1-2; D: .; V: TRBV12-3/TRBV12-4
DNA: TGTGCCAGCAGCTTCAACAGGGGGCTTAAGGGCAATGAGCAGTTCTTC; CDR3: CASSFNRGLKGNEQFF; size: .; J: TRBJ2-1; D: TRBD1; V: TRBV7-9
DNA: TGTGCCAGCAGCGTTCAATGGCGACAGGGCAGCAGGGGGCTGCAGTACCAAGAGACCCAGTACTTC; CDR3: CASSVQWRQGSRGLQYQETQYF; size: .; J: TRBJ2-5; D: TRBD1; V: TRBV9
DNA: TGCGCCAGCAGCTTGGCTTCAGGGGGCAATGAGCAGTTCTTC; CDR3: CASSLASGGNEQFF; size: .; J: TRBJ2-1; D: TRBD1; V: TRBV5-1
DNA: TGTGCCAGTAGTGACCGACGGGTAAACACTGAAGCTTTCTTT; CDR3: CASSDRRVNTEAFF; size: .; J: TRBJ1-1; D: .; V: TRBV19
DNA: TGTGCCAGCAGCCAAGACGGGGCCAGGACTAGAGAGCAGTTCTTC; CDR3: CASSQDGARTREQFF; size: few; J: TRBJ2-1; D: TRBD2; V: TRBV3-1/TRBV3-2
DNA: TGTGCCATCAGTTTACAGGGGGCCTCCTATGGCTACACCTTC; CDR3: CAISLQGASYGYTF; size: .; J: TRBJ1-2; D: TRBD1; V: TRBV10-3
DNA: TGTGCCAGCAGCTTAGTGGGGACTGGGGCCGATGAGCAGTTCTTC; CDR3: CASSLVGTGADEQFF; size: .; J: TRBJ2-1; D: .; V: TRBV11-3
DNA: TGTGCCAGCAGTGAGCGGCTAGTTGTCGATACGCAGTATTTT; CDR3: CASSERLVVDTQYF; size: .; J: TRBJ2-3; D: .; V: TRBV2
DNA: TGTGCCAGGGGACAGGGATCTACTTTTGCGCCCTACGAGCAGTACTTC; CDR3: CARGQGSTFAPYEQYF; size: .; J: TRBJ2-7; D: TRBD1; V: TRBV2
DNA: TGTGCCAGCATGCGGGACACCGGGGAGCTGTTTTTT; CDR3: CASMRDTGELFF; size: .; J: TRBJ2-2; D: .; V: TRBV12-3/TRBV12-4
DNA: TGTGCCAGCAGTGACTACAGAGAATCACCCCTCCACTTT; CDR3: CASSDYRESPLHF; size: once; J: TRBJ1-6; D: .; V: TRBV12-3/TRBV12-4
DNA: TGTGCCAGCAGCTCTCCAAGGAGAAGCGGGAGCGGGAATGAGCAGTTCTTC; CDR3: CASSSPRRSGSGNEQFF; size: .; J: TRBJ2-1; D: TRBD2; V: TRBV5-8
DNA: TGTGCCACCAGTGATGCCACAGATAATTCACCCCTCCACTTT; CDR3: CATSDATDNSPLHF; size: few; J: TRBJ1-6; D: .; V: TRBV24-1
DNA: TGCGCCAGCAGCCAAGTTGTGGCTAGCGTGGAGACCCAGTACTTC; CDR3: CASSQVVASVETQYF; size: .; J: TRBJ2-5; D: .; V: TRBV4-3
DNA: TGTGCCAGCACCTCACCCACGGGGACTAGCGGGAGGGTCGGCTCCTACAATGAGCAGTTCTTC; CDR3: CASTSPTGTSGRVGSYNEQFF; size: .; J: TRBJ2-1; D: TRBD2; V: TRBV27
DNA: TGTGCCAGCAGCCTCAGGGGTGGGGATACGCAGTATTTT; CDR3: CASSLRGGDTQYF; size: .; J: TRBJ2-3; D: .; V: TRBV9
DNA: TGCAGCGTTAGGGCCAGGGCCGGAGATACGCAGTATTTT; CDR3: CSVRARAGDTQYF; size: .; J: TRBJ2-3; D: .; V: TRBV29-1
DNA: TGTGCCAGTAGTCTCACTAGGGGCAATCAGCCCCAGCATTTT; CDR3: CASSLTRGNQPQHF; size: .; J: TRBJ1-5; D: .; V: TRBV19
DNA: TGCAGCGGTGATATCGATACGCAGTATTTT; CDR3: CSGDIDTQYF; size: .; J: TRBJ2-3; D: .; V: TRBV29-1
DNA: TGTGCCAGCAGCTTATCTAGTCACCTCGGGGAGCAGTACTTC; CDR3: CASSLSSHLGEQYF; size: .; J: TRBJ2-7; D: .; V: TRBV7-9
DNA: TGTGCCAGCAGTATTTCCGGTACTCGGAACACCATATATTTT; CDR3: CASSISGTRNTIYF; size: .; J: TRBJ1-3; D: .; V: TRBV28
DNA: TGTGCCAGCAGGGATACACAGATACACTTCACTGAAGCTTTCTTT; CDR3: CASRDTQIHFTEAFF; size: .; J: TRBJ1-1; D: .; V: TRBV6-5